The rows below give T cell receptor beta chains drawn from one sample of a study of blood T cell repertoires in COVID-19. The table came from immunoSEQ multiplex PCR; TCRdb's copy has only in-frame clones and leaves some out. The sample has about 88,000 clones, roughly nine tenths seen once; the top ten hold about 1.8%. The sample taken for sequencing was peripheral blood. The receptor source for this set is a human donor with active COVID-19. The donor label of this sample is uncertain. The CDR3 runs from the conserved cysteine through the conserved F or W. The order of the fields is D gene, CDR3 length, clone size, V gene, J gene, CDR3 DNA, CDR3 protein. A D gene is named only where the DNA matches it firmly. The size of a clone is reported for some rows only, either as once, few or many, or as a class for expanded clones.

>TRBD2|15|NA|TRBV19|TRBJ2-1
TGTGCCAGTAGTAGAGCGGGGGGCTACTACAATGAGCAGTTCTTC
CASSRAGGYYNEQFF
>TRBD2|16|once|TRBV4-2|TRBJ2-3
TGTGCCAGCAGCCAGGCCGGACTAGCCAACACAGATACGCAGTATTTT
CASSQAGLANTDTQYF
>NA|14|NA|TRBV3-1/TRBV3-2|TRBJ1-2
TGTGCCAGCAGCCTGACAAGCGGCCGCTTTAGCTACACCTTC
CASSLTSGRFSYTF
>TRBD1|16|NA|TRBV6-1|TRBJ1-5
TGTGCCAGCAGTGAAGGGCCGGGACAGAGGACTCAGCCCCAGCATTTT
CASSEGPGQRTQPQHF
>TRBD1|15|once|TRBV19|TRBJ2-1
TGTGCCACCTCAACGGGACAGAGCTCCTACAATGAGCAGTTCTTC
CATSTGQSSYNEQFF
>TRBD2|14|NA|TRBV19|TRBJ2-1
TGTGCCAGTAGTCTGGGGGGGGACTACAATGAGCAGTTCTTC
CASSLGGDYNEQFF
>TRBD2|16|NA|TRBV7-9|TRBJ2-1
TGTGCCAGCAGCTTAGGGCCAGCGGGGGGGTTGGGTGAGCAGTTCTTC
CASSLGPAGGLGEQFF
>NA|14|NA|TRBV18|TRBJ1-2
TGTGCCAGCTCAGCCACGGGGTTGGGAGGCGGCTACACCTTC
CASSATGLGGGYTF
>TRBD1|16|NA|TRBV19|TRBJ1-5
TGTGCCAGTAGTATACTACGGGGACAGAGCAATCAGCCCCAGCATTTT
CASSILRGQSNQPQHF
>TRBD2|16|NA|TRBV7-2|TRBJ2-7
TGTGCCAGCAGCTTAGGGCTAGCGGGCGCTTCCTACGAGCAGTACTTC
CASSLGLAGASYEQYF
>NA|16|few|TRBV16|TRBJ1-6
TGTGCCAGCAGCCCAACAGGACAGTTGTCGCGATCACCCCTCCACTTT
CASSPTGQLSRSPLHF
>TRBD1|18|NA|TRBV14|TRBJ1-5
TGTGCCAGCACCCCAGGGGGACAGAGAAATTATAGCAATCAGCCCCAGCATTTT
CASTPGGQRNYSNQPQHF
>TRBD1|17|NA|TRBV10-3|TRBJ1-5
TGTGCCATCAGCCAAGCCTACGGGGACAGGACAAATCAGCCCCAGCATTTT
CAISQAYGDRTNQPQHF
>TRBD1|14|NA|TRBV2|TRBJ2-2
TGTGCCAGCAAGAGGGACAGGGGCACCGGGGAGCTGTTTTTT
CASKRDRGTGELFF
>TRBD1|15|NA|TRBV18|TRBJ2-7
TGTGCCAGCTCACCTTTGGGACAGACCAACTACGAGCAGTACTTC
CASSPLGQTNYEQYF
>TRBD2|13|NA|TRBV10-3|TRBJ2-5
TGTGCCATCAGGGTAGCGGGGCGGGAGACCCAGTACTTC
CAIRVAGRETQYF
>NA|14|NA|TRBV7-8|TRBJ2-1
TGTGCCAGCAGCCCCGCGGCCCTGAATGATGAGCAGTTCTTC
CASSPAALNDEQFF
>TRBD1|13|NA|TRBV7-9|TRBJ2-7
TGTGCCAGCGGGTCGACAGGGAAAAACGAGCAGTACTTC
CASGSTGKNEQYF
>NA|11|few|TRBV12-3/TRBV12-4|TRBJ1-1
TGTGGGTCGACCGGGGGAACTGAAGCTTTCTTT
CGSTGGTEAFF
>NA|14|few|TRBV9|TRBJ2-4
TGTGCCAGCAGCGTAGTGGACCTCGGGGACATTCAGTACTTC
CASSVVDLGDIQYF
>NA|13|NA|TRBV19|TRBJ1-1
TGTGCCAGTAGTAGTCGGACAGCATGGGTGGCTTTCTTT
CASSSRTAWVAFF
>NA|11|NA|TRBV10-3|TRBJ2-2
TGTGCCATCAGTTCAACCGGGGAGCTGTTTTTT
CAISSTGELFF
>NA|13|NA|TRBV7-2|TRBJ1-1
TGTGCCAGCAGCTTATCAGGGATCACTGAAGCTTTCTTT
CASSLSGITEAFF
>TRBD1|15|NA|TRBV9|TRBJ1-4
TGTGCCAGCAGCGTGTCCGGGACAGCCAATGAAAAACTGTTTTTT
CASSVSGTANEKLFF
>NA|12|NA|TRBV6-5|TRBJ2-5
TGTGCCAGCAGTTACCCGGAGGAGACCCAGTACTTC
CASSYPEETQYF
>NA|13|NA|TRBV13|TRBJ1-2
TGTGCCAGCAGTGAAAGCCAGGGATGGGGCTACACCTTC
CASSESQGWGYTF
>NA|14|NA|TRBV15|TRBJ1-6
TGTGCCACCAGCAGATCCGTAAATAATTCACCCCTCCACTTT
CATSRSVNNSPLHF
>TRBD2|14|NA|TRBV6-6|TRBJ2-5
TGTGCCAGCAGTGATCTAGCGGGCCGGGAGACCCAGTACTTC
CASSDLAGRETQYF
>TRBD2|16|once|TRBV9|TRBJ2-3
TGTGCCAGCAGCGTTGGGACTAGCGGTAACACAGATACGCAGTATTTT
CASSVGTSGNTDTQYF
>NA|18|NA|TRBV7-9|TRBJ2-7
TGTGCCAGCAGCTCCGCGGTGGGGGCATCCTTTTCCCCCTACGAGCAGTACTTC
CASSSAVGASFSPYEQYF
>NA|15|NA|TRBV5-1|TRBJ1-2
TGCGCCAGCAGCTTGGAAGGACGGGGTTTAGGGGGCTACACCTTC
CASSLEGRGLGGYTF
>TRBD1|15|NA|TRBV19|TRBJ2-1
TGTGCCAGTAGTATTAAGGACAGGGGACGGGGCGAGCAGTTCTTC
CASSIKDRGRGEQFF
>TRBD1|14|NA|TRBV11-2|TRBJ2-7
TGTGCCAGCAGCTGGGGGACAGGGGGCTACGAGCAGTACTTC
CASSWGTGGYEQYF
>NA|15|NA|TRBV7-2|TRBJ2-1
TGTGCCAGCAGCTTAAGTACAGGGCTCTACAATGAGCAGTTCTTC
CASSLSTGLYNEQFF
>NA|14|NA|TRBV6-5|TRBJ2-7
TGTGCCAGCAGCGGGACACGGACCTCCTACGAGCAGTACTTC
CASSGTRTSYEQYF
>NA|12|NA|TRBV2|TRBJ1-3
TGTGCCAGCGCAGGACAGGGAAACACCATATATTTT
CASAGQGNTIYF
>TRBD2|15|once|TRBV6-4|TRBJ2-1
TGTGCCAGCAGTTCCCGGACTAGCGGTCCCAATGAGCAGTTCTTC
CASSSRTSGPNEQFF
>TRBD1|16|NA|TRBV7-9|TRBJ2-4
TGTGCCAGCAGCTACGGGACAGGGTTAGCCAAAAACATTCAGTACTTC
CASSYGTGLAKNIQYF